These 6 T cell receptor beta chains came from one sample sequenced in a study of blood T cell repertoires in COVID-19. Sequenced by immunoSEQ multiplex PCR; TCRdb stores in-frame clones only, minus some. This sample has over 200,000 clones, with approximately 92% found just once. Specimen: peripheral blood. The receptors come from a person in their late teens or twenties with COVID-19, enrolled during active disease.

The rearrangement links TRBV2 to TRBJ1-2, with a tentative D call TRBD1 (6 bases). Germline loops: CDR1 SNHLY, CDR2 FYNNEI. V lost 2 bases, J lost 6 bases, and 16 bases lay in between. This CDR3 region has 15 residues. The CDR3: CASSEQGMGLHGYTF. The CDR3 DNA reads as TGTGCCAGCAGTGAACAGGGGATGGGCCTTCATGGCTACACCTTC.

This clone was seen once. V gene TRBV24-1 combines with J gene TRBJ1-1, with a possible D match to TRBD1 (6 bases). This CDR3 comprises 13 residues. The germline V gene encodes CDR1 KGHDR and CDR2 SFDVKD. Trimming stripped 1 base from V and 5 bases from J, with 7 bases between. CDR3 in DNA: TGTGCCACCAGTGATTTAAGGGGGACTGAAGCTTTCTTT. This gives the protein CATSDLRGTEAFF.

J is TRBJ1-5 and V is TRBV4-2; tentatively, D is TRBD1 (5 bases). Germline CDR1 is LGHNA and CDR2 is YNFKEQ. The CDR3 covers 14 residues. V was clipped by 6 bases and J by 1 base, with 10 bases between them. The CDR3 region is CASSPGVSNQPQHF. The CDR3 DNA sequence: TGTGCCAGCAGTCCGGGGGTAAGCAATCAGCCCCAGCATTTT.

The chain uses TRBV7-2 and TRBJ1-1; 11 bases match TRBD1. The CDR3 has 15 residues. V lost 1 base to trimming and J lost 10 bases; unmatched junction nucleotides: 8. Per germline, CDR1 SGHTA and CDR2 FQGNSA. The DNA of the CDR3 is TGTGCCAGCAGCTTAGTGACCGGGACAGGGGGTTCAGCTTTCTTT. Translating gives CASSLVTGTGGSAFF.

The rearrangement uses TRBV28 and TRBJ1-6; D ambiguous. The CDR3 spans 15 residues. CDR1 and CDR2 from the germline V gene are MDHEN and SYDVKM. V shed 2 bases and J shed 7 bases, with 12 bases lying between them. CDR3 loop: CASSLGLMANSPLHF. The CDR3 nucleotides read TGTGCCAGCAGTTTAGGGCTAATGGCAAATTCACCCCTCCACTTT.

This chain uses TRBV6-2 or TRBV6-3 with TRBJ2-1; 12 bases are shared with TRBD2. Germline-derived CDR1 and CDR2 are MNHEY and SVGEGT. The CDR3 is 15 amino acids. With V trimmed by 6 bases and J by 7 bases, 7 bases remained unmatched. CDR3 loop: CASSVGTSGLNEQFF. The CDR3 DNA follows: TGTGCCAGCAGCGTTGGGACTAGCGGGCTGAATGAGCAGTTCTTC.